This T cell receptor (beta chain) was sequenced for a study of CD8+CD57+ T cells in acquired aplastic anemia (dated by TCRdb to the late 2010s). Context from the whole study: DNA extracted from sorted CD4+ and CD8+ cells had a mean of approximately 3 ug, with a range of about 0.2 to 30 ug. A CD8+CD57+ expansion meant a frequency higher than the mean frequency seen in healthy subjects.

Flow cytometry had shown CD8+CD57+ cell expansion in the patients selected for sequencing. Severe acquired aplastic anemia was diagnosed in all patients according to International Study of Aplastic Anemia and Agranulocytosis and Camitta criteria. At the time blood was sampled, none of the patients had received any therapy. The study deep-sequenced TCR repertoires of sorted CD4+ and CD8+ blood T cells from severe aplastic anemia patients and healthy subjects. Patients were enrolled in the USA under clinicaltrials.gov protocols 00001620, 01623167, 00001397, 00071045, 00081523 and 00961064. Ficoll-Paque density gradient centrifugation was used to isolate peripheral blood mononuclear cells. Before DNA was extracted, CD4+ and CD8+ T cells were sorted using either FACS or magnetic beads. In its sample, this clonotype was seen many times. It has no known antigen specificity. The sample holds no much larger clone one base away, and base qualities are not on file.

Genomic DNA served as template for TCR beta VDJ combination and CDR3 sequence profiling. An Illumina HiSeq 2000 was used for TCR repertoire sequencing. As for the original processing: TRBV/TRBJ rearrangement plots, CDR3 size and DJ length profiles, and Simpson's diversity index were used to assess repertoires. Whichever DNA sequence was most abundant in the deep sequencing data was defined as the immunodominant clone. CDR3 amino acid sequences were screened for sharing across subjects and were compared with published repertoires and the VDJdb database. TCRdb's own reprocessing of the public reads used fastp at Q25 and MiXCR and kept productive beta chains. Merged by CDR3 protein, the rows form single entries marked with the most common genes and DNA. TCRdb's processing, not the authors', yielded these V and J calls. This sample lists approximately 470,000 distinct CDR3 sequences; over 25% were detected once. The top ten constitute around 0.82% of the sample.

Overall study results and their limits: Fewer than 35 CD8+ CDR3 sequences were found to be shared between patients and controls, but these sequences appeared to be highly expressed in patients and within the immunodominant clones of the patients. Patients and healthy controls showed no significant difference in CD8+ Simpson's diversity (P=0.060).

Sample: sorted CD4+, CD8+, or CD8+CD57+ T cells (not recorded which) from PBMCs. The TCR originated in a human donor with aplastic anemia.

Here is the DNA: TGTGCCAGCGTCATGGGGGGCGGCTACGAGCAGTACTTC. Its protein product is CASVMGGGYEQYF. The chain is assembled from TRBV2 and TRBJ2-7; the D gene is perhaps TRBD1 or TRBD2, each of them matching over 6 bases. The CDR3 goes from the cysteine to the phenylalanine over 13 residues. The DNA shown is the 39-base CDR3, in frame from base 1. The germline V gene specifies SNHLY as CDR1 and FYNNEI as CDR2. The junction carries 14 bases between V and J, which are trimmed by 8 bases and 3 bases respectively.